This TCR beta chain was captured by sequencing in a study (dated by TCRdb to the mid-2010s). This clonotype was picked up a small number of times. The clone's antigen remains unknown. Per-nucleotide qualities are absent, and no much larger clonotype sits a single base away. Preparation of the library involved RT-PCR. Sequencing was performed on an Illumina MiSeq. TCRdb itself trimmed the public reads at Q25 with fastp, ran MiXCR and retained productive beta chains. CDR3 protein duplicates are merged, each entry listing the most common genes and DNA. The sample profile shows hundreds of thousands of distinct CDR3 sequences; 13% to 15% of them were found once. About 3.9% of the sample comes from the top ten. The CDR1 and CDR2 encoded by the germline V gene are SGHRS and YFSETQ. V and J are truncated by 2 bases and 5 bases respectively, leaving an intervening sequence of 10 bases. Inclusive of the bounding cysteine and phenylalanine, the CDR3 is 13 residues long. The CDR3 DNA has 39 bases and is translated from base 1.

Material: memory CD4+ T cells from blood. The clonotype comes from a female donor in good health, serving as a healthy control. Rearrangement joined TRBV5-1 to TRBJ2-5, with the D gene too uncertain to name. The DNA sequence is TGCGCCAGCAGCTTTGGACCAAGGGAGACCCAGTACTTC. The encoded protein is CASSFGPRETQYF.